What follows describes a single T cell receptor (beta chain). The record originates from a study of blood T cell repertoires in COVID-19. Enrolled through a virtual design, the participants were between 18 and 89 years of age and came from 24 US areas. Either two negative PCRs, clearance, or symptom resolution qualified Cohort 3 donors as recovered. This CDR3 region has 13 residues. Looked up from germline, CDR1 is SGHRS and CDR2 is YFSETQ. The V and J ends lost 1 base and 8 bases respectively, with 12 bases between them. The authors' processing: How many nucleated cells were present was estimated from reference gene primer amplification. Only in-frame clones appear in the TCRdb table, and some are missing; sequencing was by immunoSEQ multiplex PCR. D and trimming come from the DNA, and the V and J calls and clone size come from that table. The data hold approximately 320,000 clones, with roughly 90% observed a single time.

The source of this sequence is a man in his 60s who had recovered from COVID-19. V gene TRBV5-1 combines with J gene TRBJ1-2; D not certain. The sequencing sample was made of PBMCs or T cells enriched from blood (not recorded which). CDR3 nucleotide sequence: TGCGCCAGCAGCTTGAATGGCCTCTGGGGCTACACCTTC. Its translation: CASSLNGLWGYTF.